This T cell receptor beta chain stems from a study of neurological immune-mediated disorders. It was from 2 million PBMCs stored at -80 C that the unsorted libraries were obtained. The germline V gene encodes CDR1 SEHNR and CDR2 FQNEAQ (reference sequence). With 5 bases clipped from V and 8 bases from J, the junction kept 3 bases outside the gene matches. The CDR3 totals 12 residues. Study-level results: The most TCR clonal expansion was seen in HTLV-1-associated myelopathy, and the least was seen in multiple sclerosis, which fell below healthy controls.

In every sequencing run, more than 200 million TCR-beta sequences were generated from 15-18 subjects. TCRdb re-analysed the 5' RACE reads in MiXCR, keeping a single row per CDR3 protein. The sample holds tens of thousands of distinct CDR3 sequences, around 3% seen once. This clonotype was detected many times. The antigen is unknown. This chain joins TRBV7-9 and TRBJ2-1; the match to TRBD1 covers 7 bases. Sequences were obtained from PBMCs. The sequence derives from a man aged 35-49 years with multiple sclerosis. This CDR3 reads CASSLRGYEQFF. CDR3 nucleotides: TGTGCCAGCAGCCTCAGGGGGTATGAGCAGTTCTTC.